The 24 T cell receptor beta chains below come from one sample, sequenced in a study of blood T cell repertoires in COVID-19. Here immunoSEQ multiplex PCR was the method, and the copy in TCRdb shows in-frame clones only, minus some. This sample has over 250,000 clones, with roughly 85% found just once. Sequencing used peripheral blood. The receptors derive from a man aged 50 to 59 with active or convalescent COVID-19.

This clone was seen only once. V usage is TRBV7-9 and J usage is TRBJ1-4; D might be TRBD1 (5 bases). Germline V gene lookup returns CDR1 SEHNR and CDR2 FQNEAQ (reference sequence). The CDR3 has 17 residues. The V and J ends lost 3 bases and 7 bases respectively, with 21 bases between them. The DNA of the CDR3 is TGTGCCAGCAGCTTTAACCTGTATGGGGGGTTGAGTGAAAAACTGTTTTTT. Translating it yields CASSFNLYGGLSEKLFF.

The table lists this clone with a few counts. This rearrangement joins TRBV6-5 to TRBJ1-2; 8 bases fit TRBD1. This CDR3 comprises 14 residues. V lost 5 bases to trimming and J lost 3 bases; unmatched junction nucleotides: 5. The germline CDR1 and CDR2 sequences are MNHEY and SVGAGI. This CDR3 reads CASSRQGQDYGYTF. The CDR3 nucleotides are TGTGCCAGCAGTCGACAGGGACAGGACTATGGCTACACCTTC.

The CDR3 coding sequence is TGTGCCAGCAGCTACCCGGGGGCTGGAAACACCATATATTTT. This sequence encodes CASSYPGAGNTIYF. The rearrangement uses TRBV28 and TRBJ1-3; perhaps TRBD1 as D (5 bases). V lost 6 bases, J lost 2 bases, and 11 bases lay in between. This CDR3 spans 14 amino acids. The germline gives CDR1 MDHEN, CDR2 SYDVKM. The full variable domain, completed using reference TRBV28 and TRBJ1-3, is DVKVTQSSRYLVKRTGEKVFLECVQDMDHENMFWYRQDPGLGLRLIYFSYDVKMKEKGDIPEGYSVSREKKERFSLILESASTNQTSMYLCASSYPGAGNTIYFGEGSWLTVV.

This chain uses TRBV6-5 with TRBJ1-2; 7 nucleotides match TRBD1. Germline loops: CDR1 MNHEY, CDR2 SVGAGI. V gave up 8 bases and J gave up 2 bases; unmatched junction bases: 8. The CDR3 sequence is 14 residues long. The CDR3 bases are TGTGCCAGCTCCCTAGGGGGCGTAAACTATGGCTACACCTTC. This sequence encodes CASSLGGVNYGYTF.

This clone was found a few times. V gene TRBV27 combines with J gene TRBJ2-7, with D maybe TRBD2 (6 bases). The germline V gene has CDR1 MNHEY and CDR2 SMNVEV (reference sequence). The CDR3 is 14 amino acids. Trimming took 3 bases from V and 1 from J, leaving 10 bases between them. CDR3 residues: CASSFGGPSYEQYF. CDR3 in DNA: TGTGCCAGCAGTTTCGGGGGACCTTCCTACGAGCAGTACTTC.

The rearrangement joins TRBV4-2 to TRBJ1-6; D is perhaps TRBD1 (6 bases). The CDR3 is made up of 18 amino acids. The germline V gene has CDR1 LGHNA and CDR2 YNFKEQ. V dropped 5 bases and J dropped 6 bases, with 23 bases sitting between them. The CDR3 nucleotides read TGTGCCAGCAGCTCTCAAGGGGGGGCCGTGAGGATTAATTCACCCCTCCACTTT. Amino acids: CASSSQGGAVRINSPLHF.

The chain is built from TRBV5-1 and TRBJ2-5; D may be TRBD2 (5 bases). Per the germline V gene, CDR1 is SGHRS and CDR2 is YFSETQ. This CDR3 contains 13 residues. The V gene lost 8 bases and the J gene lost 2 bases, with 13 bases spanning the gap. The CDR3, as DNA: TGCGCCAGTACGAGATCGGGGCAAGAGACCCAGTACTTC. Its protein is CASTRSGQETQYF.

The CDR3: CASSPGQGWNSPLHF. The CDR3 DNA is TGTGCCAGCAGCCCAGGACAGGGGTGGAATTCACCCCTCCACTTT. This sequence joins TRBV14 and TRBJ1-6; 9 bases fit TRBD1. V lost 4 bases to trimming and J lost 7 bases; unmatched junction nucleotides: 5. Germline V CDR1 and CDR2: SGHDN, FVKESK. This CDR3 has 15 residues.

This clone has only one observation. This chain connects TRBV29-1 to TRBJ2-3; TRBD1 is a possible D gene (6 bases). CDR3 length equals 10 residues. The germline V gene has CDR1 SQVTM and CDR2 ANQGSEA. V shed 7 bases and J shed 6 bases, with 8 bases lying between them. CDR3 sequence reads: CSAGQDTQYF. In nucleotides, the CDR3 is TGCAGCGCCGGACAGGATACGCAGTATTTT.

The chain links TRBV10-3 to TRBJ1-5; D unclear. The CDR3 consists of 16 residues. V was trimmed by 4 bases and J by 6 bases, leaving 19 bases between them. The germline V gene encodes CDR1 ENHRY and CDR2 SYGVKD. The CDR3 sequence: CAISAGGLGSRQPQHF. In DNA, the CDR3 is TGTGCCATCAGTGCTGGAGGATTGGGTTCCCGTCAGCCCCAGCATTTT.

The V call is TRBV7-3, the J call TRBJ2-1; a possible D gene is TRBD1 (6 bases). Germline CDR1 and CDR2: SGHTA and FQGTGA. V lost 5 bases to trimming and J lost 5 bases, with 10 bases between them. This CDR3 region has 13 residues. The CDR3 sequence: CASSPDRDNEQFF. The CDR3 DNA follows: TGTGCCAGCAGCCCGGACAGAGACAATGAGCAGTTCTTC. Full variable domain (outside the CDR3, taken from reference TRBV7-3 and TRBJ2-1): GAGVSQTPSNKVTEKGKYVELRCDPISGHTALYWYRQSLGQGPEFLIYFQGTGAADDSGLPNDRFFAVRPEGSVSTLKIQRTERGDSAVYLCASSPDRDNEQFFGPGTRLTVL.

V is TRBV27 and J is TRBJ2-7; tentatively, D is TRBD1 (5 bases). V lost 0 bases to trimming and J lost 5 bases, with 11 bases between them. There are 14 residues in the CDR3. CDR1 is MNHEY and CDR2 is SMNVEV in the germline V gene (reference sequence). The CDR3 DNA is TGTGCCAGCAGTTTATCCCCCAGGGCCCACGAGCAGTACTTC. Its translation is CASSLSPRAHEQYF.

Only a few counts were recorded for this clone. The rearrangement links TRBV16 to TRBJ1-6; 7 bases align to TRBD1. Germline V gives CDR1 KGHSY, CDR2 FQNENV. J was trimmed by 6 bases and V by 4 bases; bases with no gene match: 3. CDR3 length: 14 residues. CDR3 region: CASSRTGGNSPLHF. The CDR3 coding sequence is TGTGCCAGCAGCCGGACAGGCGGTAATTCACCCCTCCACTTT.

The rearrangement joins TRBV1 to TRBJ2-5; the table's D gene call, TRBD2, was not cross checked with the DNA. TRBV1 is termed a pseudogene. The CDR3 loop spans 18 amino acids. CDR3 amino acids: CTSSQTSGRVPTKETQYF. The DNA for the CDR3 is TGCACCAGCAGCCAAACTAGCGGGAGGGTCCCCACCAAAGAGACCCAGTACTTC.

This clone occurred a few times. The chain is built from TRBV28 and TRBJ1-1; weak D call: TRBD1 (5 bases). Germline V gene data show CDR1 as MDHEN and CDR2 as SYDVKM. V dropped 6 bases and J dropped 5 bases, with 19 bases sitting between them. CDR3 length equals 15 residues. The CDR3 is CASSLVLGEGTEAFF. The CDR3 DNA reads TGTGCCAGCAGCCTTGTGTTGGGGGAGGGTACTGAAGCTTTCTTT.

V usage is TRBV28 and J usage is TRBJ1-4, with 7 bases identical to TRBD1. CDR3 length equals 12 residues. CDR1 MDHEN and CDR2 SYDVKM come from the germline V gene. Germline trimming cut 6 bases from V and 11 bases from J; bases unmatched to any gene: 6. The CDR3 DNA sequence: TGTGCCAGCAGCCCGGGACAGAAGAAACTGTTTTTT. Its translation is CASSPGQKKLFF.

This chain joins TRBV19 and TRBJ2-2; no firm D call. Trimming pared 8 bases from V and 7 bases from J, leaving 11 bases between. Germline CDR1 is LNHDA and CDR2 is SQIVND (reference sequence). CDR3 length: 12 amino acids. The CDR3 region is CASSQIIGELFF. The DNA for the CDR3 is TGTGCCAGTTCACAGATCATCGGGGAGCTGTTTTTT.

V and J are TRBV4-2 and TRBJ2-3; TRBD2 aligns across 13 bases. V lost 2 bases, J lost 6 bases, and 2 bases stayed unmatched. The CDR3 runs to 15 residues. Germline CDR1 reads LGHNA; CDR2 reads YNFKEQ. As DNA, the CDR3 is TGTGCCAGCAGCCAACGGACTAGCGGGAGCGATACGCAGTATTTT. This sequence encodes CASSQRTSGSDTQYF.

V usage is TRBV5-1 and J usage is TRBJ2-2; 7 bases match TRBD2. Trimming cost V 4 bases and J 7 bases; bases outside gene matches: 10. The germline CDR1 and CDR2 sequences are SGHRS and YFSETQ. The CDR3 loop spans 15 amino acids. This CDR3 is CASSPRGDGIGELFF. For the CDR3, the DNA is TGCGCCAGCAGCCCCCGGGGGGATGGAATCGGGGAGCTGTTTTTT.

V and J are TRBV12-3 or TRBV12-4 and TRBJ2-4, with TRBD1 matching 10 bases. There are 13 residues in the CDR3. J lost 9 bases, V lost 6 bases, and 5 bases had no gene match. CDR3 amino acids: CASRAGQGGIQYF. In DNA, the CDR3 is TGTGCCAGCAGGGCCGGACAGGGGGGCATTCAGTACTTC.

DNA of the CDR3: TGTGCCAGCAGCTTGGGACAGGGGGAGAACATTCAGTACTTC. Its translation is CASSLGQGENIQYF. V gene TRBV5-4 combines with J gene TRBJ2-4; TRBD1 aligns across 9 bases. The V gene end was trimmed by 0 bases and the J gene end by 7 bases; junction bases not matched to a gene: 2. The length of the CDR3 is 14 residues. The germline V gene encodes CDR1 SGHNT and CDR2 YYREEE (reference sequence). Supplemented by reference TRBV5-4 and TRBJ2-4, the full variable domain reads ETGVTQSPTHLIKTRGQQVTLRCSSQSGHNTVSWYQQALGQGPQFIFQYYREEENGRGNFPPRFSGLQFPNYSSELNVNALELDDSALYLCASSLGQGENIQYFGAGTRLSVL.

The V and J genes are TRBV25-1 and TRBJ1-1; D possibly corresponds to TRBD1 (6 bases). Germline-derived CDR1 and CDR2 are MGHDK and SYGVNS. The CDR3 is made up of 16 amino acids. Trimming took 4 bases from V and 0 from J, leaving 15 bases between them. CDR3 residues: CASSAWTEGVNTEAFF. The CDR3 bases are TGTGCCAGCAGTGCTTGGACAGAAGGGGTGAACACTGAAGCTTTCTTT.

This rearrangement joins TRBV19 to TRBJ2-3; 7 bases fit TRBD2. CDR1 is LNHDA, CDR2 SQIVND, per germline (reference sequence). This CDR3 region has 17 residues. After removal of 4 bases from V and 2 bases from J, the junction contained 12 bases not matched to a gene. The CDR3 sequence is CASSTSTSATYTDTQYF. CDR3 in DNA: TGTGCCAGTAGTACCAGTACTAGCGCGACTTACACAGATACGCAGTATTTT.

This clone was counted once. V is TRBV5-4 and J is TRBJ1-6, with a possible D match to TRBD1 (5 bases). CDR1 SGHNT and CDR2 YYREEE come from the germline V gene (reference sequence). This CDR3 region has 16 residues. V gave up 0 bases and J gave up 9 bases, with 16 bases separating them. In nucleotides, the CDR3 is TGTGCCAGCAGCTTGGAGGCAGGGCGAGGAATTTCACCCCTCCACTTT. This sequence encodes CASSLEAGRGISPLHF.